The sequence of this T cell receptor beta chain was determined in a study of graft-versus-host responses after intestinal transplantation. Once graft tissue had been processed, intraepithelial and lamina propria lymphocytes were released. Germline V gives CDR1 SGHTA, CDR2 FQGTGA. The CDR3 extends over 13 amino acids. Trimming removed 5 bases from V and 2 bases from J, with 8 bases in between. Clones were read by immunoSEQ multiplex PCR, and TCRdb kept only the in-frame ones, dropping some. The sample includes under 9,000 clones, approximately 70% of them seen just once. The sample consisted of ileum tissue, taken 450 to 470 days after transplant. This sequence originates from a human patient who received an intestinal transplant, so some T cells may come from the graft donor. The V call is TRBV7-3, the J call TRBJ2-3; D call uncertain. As DNA, the CDR3 is TGTGCCAGCAGCGTATCAAACACAGATACGCAGTATTTT. Encoded protein: CASSVSNTDTQYF.